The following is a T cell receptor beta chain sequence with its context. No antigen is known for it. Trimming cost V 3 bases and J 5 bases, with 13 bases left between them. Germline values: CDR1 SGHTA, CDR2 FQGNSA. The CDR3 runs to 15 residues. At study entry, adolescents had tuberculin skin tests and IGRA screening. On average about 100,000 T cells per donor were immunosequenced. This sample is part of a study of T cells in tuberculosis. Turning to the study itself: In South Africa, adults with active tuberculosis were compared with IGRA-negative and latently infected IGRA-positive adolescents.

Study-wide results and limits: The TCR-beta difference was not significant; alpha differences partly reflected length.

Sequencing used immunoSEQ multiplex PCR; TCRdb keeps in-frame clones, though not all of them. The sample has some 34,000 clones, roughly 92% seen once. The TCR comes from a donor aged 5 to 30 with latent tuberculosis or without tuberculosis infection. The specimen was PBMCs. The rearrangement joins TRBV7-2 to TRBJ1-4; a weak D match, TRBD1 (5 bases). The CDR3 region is CASSFFQGLNEKLFF. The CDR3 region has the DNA TGTGCCAGCAGCTTTTTCCAGGGCTTAAATGAAAAACTGTTTTTT.